This T cell receptor (beta chain) was sequenced during a study of neurological immune-mediated disorders (dated by TCRdb to between 2018 and 2020). Study-level background: Of the 35 or so multiple sclerosis patients, about 30 had relapsing-remitting MS and 3 had secondary progressive MS. The study compared peripheral blood TCR-beta repertoires of HTLV-I-associated myelopathy (HAM/TSP) patients, multiple sclerosis patients and healthy controls using UMI-based sequencing. Alongside PBMC samples, the set of approximately 100 TCR-beta libraries contained longitudinal samples, technical triplicates, and paired CD4+ and CD8+ T-cell subsets that had been sorted. The cohort was made up of approximately 65 subjects, consisting of roughly 14 HAM/TSP patients, approximately 35 multiple sclerosis patients and 20 healthy controls. Overall study results and their limits: No identical CDR3 amino acid sequences were found to be shared among expanded clones across subjects, suggesting that TCR-beta repertoires were private in all groups. Phylogenetic analysis grouped repertoires from 18 of 34 MS patients into a cluster of related CDR3 sequences, suggesting a possible repertoire-level signature. TCR clonal expansion was greatest in HAM/TSP patients and smallest in MS patients, who ranked below even healthy controls. No clinical or MRI features were associated with the MS cluster, and the authors said that larger cohorts are needed.

Concerning this clonotype itself: Its antigen specificity is not known. Per-nucleotide qualities are absent, and no much larger clonotype sits a single base away.

cDNA synthesis used template-switch 5'RACE with a primer carrying a 10-nucleotide random unique molecular identifier tagging each TCR transcript. Over 200 million TCR-beta sequences, covering 15-18 subjects, were produced in each sequencing run. The RNeasy kit was used to extract total RNA. Using the KAPA Real-time Library Amplification kit, TCR-beta VDJ regions were amplified with primers for the TCR constant region and the 5'RACE anchor. A first PCR added sample indexes and Illumina adaptors, after which a second PCR increased the library yield. After Ampure bead purification, the roughly 650 bp TCR product was size-selected on a 2% E-gel SizeSelection system. Before pooling, library quality was checked on a Bioanalyzer, concentration was measured with Qubit, and libraries were quantified with the Kapa Library Quantification kit. An Illumina HiSeq 2500 sequenced the libraries paired-end 2 x 150 bp. To increase sequence diversity, roughly 24-32% phiX was spiked into each library pool. On the study's bioinformatics: The UMI-based MiGEC pipeline processed quality-filtered reads and removed over 80% of raw TCR sequences during error correction. VDJ genes were aligned to IMGT germline references, and each clonotype was defined by a unique CDR3 amino acid sequence together with V-J genes. Clonal expansion, Shannon diversity, and CDR3 relatedness (CalcPairwiseDistances, ClusterSamples) were evaluated with VDJtools, and phylogenetic trees were built with CLCbio workbench. Expanded clones were defined as having at least 8 unique UMIs, based on coefficient-of-variation modelling across technical triplicates. In-frame beta chains were kept once TCRdb had trimmed the public reads at Q25 with fastp and called clones with MiXCR. Records with the same CDR3 protein are collapsed into one entry carrying the most frequent genes and DNA. These V and J calls derive from TCRdb rather than the authors' analysis. Across this sample there are 55,000 or so distinct CDR3 sequences, with approximately 4.1% seen only once. 2.9% of the sample rests with the top ten.

Relative to germline, V is 7 bases shorter and J is 3 bases shorter, with 18 bases between their ends. Per the germline V gene, SNHLY is the CDR1 and FYNNEI is the CDR2. The CDR3 holds 15 amino acids from the cysteine to the phenylalanine. Only the CDR3 part of the read is kept: 45 bases, read in frame from the first base. For unsorted PBMC libraries, 2 million PBMCs were used after storage in RNAlater at -80 degrees C until RNA extraction. The multiple sclerosis patients were enrolled in a US clinical protocol that evaluated disease progression with magnetic resonance imaging. Peripheral blood was subjected to Ficoll-Hypaque density gradient centrifugation to isolate PBMCs, which were then cryopreserved in liquid nitrogen.

The sequenced sample was PBMCs. This chain is built from TRBV2 and TRBJ2-5; TRBD1 is perhaps the D gene, given 5 matching bases. The sequence was obtained from a man aged 50 to 59 with multiple sclerosis. The DNA sequence is as follows: TGTGCCAGCAATGACAGAGAAACGCAAAAAGAGACCCAGTACTTC. This encodes CASNDRETQKETQYF.